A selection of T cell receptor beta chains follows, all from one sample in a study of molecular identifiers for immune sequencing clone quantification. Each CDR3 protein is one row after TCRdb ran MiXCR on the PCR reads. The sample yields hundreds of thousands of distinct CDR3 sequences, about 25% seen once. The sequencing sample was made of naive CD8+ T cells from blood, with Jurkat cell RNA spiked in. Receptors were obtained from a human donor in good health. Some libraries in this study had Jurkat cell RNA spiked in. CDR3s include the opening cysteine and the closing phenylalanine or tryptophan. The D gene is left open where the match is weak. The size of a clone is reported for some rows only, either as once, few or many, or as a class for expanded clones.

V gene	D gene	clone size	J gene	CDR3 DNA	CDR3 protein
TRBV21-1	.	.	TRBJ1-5	TGTGCCAGCAGCAATGACCCTGGACAGGGAGGGTATCAGCCCCAGCATTTT	CASSNDPGQGGYQPQHF
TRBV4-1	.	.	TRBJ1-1	TGCGCCAGCAGCCGAGGCACCTGGGAGGGACCGAACACTGAAGCTTTCTTT	CASSRGTWEGPNTEAFF
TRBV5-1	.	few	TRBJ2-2	TGCGCCAGCAGCTTGGGCCAGGCGGGAATCGGGGAGCTGTTTTTT	CASSLGQAGIGELFF
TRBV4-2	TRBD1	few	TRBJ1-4	TGTGCCAGCAGCCAACCCCTAGAGGGACAGCAGAATGAAAAACTGTTTTTT	CASSQPLEGQQNEKLFF
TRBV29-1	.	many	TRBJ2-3	TGCAGCGTTGGGCTTAGGGCAGATACGCAGTATTTT	CSVGLRADTQYF
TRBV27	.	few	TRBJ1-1	TGTGCCAGCAGTTTTAGGTCCCCCGGACGCCCAAAGAGAGAAGCTTTCTTT	CASSFRSPGRPKREAFF
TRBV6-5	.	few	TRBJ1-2	TGTGCCAGCAGTTACGGGAGGGAGGGACGCAACTATGGCTACACCTTC	CASSYGREGRNYGYTF
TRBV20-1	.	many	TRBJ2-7	TGCAGTGCTAGACTAGCTAGGGAGTACGAGCAGTACTTC	CSARLAREYEQYF
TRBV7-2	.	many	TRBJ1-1	TGTGCCAGCAGCTTAGCGCTATCAGGGATGGAAGCTTTCTTT	CASSLALSGMEAFF
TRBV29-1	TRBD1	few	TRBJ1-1	TGCAGCGTTGAATACCAGGGGGTGTCGGGCACTGAAGCTTTCTTT	CSVEYQGVSGTEAFF
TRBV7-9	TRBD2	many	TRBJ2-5	TGTGCCAGCAGCTTAGGTACTAGCGGGACGCACCAAGAGACCCAGTACTTC	CASSLGTSGTHQETQYF
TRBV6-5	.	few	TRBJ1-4	TGTGCCAGCAGTTACTCGTACTGGGCCGGGGATTTTATTGAAAAACTGTTTTTT	CASSYSYWAGDFIEKLFF
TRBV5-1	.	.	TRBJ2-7	TGCGCCACTGAAATAGGGGGCGAGCAGTACTTC	CATEIGGEQYF
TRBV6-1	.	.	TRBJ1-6	TGTGCCAGCAGTGAAGGGGACGGGAATTCACCCCTCCACTTT	CASSEGDGNSPLHF
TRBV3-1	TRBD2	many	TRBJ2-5	TGTGCCAGCGGCCTTGGACTAGAAGAGACCCAGTACTTC	CASGLGLEETQYF
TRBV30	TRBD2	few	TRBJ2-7	TGTGCCTGGACCCCCGCGGGAGGGCCGAGCGAGCAGTACTTC	CAWTPAGGPSEQYF
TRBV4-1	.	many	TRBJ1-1	TGCGCCAGCAGCGAGATGAACACTGAAGCTTTCTTT	CASSEMNTEAFF
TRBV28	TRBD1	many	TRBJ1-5	TGTGCCAGCAGTTTACACAGGGGCAGCAATCAGCCCCAGCATTTT	CASSLHRGSNQPQHF
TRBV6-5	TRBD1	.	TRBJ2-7	TGTGCCAGCAGTTACTCAACCGGGACAGTCACCTACGAGCAGTACTTC	CASSYSTGTVTYEQYF
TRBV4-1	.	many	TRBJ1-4	TGCGCCAGCAGCCAAGGCGTTGACCGGGCAGGAAAAAATGAAAAACTGTTTTTT	CASSQGVDRAGKNEKLFF
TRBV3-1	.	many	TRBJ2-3	TGTGCCAGCAGCCGCGACGGAATAACCCTCACAGATACGCAGTATTTT	CASSRDGITLTDTQYF
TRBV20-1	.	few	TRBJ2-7	TGCAGTGCTATACCCCGGGACGCAACCTACGAGCAGTACTTC	CSAIPRDATYEQYF
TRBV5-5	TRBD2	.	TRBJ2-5	TGTGCCAGCACCGAAGCGACAGTGGGCGGGAGTCGCCAAGAGACCCAGTACTTC	CASTEATVGGSRQETQYF
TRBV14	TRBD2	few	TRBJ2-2	TGTGCCAGCAGCCAAGTAGCGGGAGTCGGGGAGCTGTTTTTT	CASSQVAGVGELFF
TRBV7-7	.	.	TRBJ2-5	TGTGCTAGCAGCTTAGAAGGTGGGACTGAGACCCAGTACTTC	CASSLEGGTETQYF
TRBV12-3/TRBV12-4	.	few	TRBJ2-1	TGTGCCAGCACTTCCCGGGGCTCCTACAATGAGCAGTTCTTC	CASTSRGSYNEQFF
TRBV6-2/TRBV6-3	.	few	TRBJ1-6	TGTGCCAGCAGGACTAGTTCACCCCTCCACTTT	CASRTSSPLHF
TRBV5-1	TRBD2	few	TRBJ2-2	TGCGCCAGCAGCTTCCTACTAGCGGGAGGAACCGGGGAGCTGTTTTTT	CASSFLLAGGTGELFF
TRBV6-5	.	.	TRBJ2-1	TGTGCCAGCAGTCTCTCCGGGGGTAACTACAACGAGCAGCTCTTC	CASSLSGGNYNEQLF
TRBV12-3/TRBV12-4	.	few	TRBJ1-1	TGTGCCAGCAGCCCCAACACTGAAGCTCTCTTT	CASSPNTEALF
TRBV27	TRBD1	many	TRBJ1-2	TGTGCCAGCAGTCCCGTCAGGGGGCACAATGGCTACACCTTC	CASSPVRGHNGYTF
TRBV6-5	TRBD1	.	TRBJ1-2	TGTGCCAGCAGTCCCCGGACAGGGTTTGGCTACACCTTC	CASSPRTGFGYTF
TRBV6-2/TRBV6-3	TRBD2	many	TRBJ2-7	TGTGCCAGCAGGCCCGGGACTAGCGGGAGCTCCTACGAGCAGTACTTC	CASRPGTSGSSYEQYF
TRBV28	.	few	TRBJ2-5	TGTGCCAGCAGTTCTCTATACCTGGGGGAGAAACAAGAGACCCAGTACTTC	CASSSLYLGEKQETQYF
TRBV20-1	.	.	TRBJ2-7	TGCAGTGCTAGAGATTTGGGAGATGGCTACGAGCAGTACTTC	CSARDLGDGYEQYF
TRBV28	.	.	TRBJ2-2	TGTGCCAGCAGTTCCCTATCCTCCGGGGGGCTGTTTTTT	CASSSLSSGGLFF